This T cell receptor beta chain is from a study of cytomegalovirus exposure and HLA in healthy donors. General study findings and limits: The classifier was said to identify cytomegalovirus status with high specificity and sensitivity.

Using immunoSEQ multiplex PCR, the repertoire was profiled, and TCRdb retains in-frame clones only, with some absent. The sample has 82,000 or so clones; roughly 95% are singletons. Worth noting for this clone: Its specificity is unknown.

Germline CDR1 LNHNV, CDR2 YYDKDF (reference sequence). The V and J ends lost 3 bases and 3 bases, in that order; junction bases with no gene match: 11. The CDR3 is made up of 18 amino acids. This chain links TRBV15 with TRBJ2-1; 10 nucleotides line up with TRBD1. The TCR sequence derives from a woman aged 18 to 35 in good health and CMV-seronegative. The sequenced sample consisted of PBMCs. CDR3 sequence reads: CATSSYPGQGMGYNEQFF. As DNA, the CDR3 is TGTGCCACCAGCAGCTATCCGGGACAGGGGATGGGCTACAATGAGCAGTTCTTC.